What follows are 3 T cell receptor beta chains derived from one specimen sequenced in a study of neurological immune-mediated disorders. Time point given: longitudinal time-point 2. TCRdb fed the 5' RACE reads into MiXCR, producing one record per CDR3 protein. This table has roughly 60,000 distinct CDR3 sequences, more than 8% appearing once. The sequencing sample was made of PBMCs. The receptors shown here come from a man aged 25 to 45 in good health.

This clonotype was detected many times. This chain uses TRBV5-6 with TRBJ1-4; 9 bases line up with TRBD1. This CDR3 has 15 residues. Germline CDR1 is SGHDT and CDR2 is YYEEEE. Trimming at V came to 0 bases and at J to 5 bases, leaving 2 bases not matched to a gene. The CDR3 sequence is CASSLGDRANEKLFF. CDR3 nucleotides: TGTGCCAGCAGCTTGGGGGACAGGGCGAATGAAAAACTGTTTTTT.

This clonotype was seen many times. This chain uses TRBV7-6 with TRBJ2-7; D unclear. Trimming removed 0 bases at V and 3 bases at J, with 6 bases between. CDR1 SGHVS and CDR2 FNYEAQ come from the germline V gene. There are 13 residues in the CDR3. This CDR3 is CASSLAWDYEQYF. The CDR3 nucleotides are TGTGCCAGCAGCTTAGCTTGGGACTACGAGCAGTACTTC.

In this sample, this clonotype turned up once. This sequence may be a read error, since a much larger clone differs from it by one base. CDR3 bases: TGTGCCAGCAGCTTATATGGTTTTGCAGATACGCAGTATTTT. Its translation is CASSLYGFADTQYF. The V call is TRBV7-3, the J call TRBJ2-3; D is unclear. The ends were cut back, 2 bases at V and 4 bases at J, with 10 bases in the middle. The length of the CDR3 is 14 residues. Germline V gene lookup returns CDR1 SGHTA and CDR2 FQGTGA.